The rows below give T cell receptor beta chains drawn from one sample of a study of blood T cell repertoires in COVID-19. TCRdb keeps only in-frame clones here, not all; method: immunoSEQ multiplex PCR. The repertoire consists of more than 300,000 clones, with 91% occurring once and the leading ten covering 0.8% to 0.9%. The material sequenced was PBMCs or T cells enriched from blood (not recorded which). The receptor set was obtained from a woman in her forties who had been exposed to COVID-19. The CDR3 runs from the conserved cysteine through the conserved F or W. The D gene is left open where the match is weak. The listing skips clone size in some rows; elsewhere it reads once, few, many or a size class.

size: NA
V: TRBV5-1
D: TRBD1
J: TRBJ2-6
CDR3: CASSFTGGAGGANVLTF
DNA: TGCGCCAGCAGCTTTACAGGGGGCGCGGGTGGGGCCAACGTCCTGACTTTC

size: NA
V: TRBV5-1
D: TRBD1
J: TRBJ1-1
CDR3: CASSENPGQGTEAFF
DNA: TGCGCCAGCAGCGAGAACCCGGGACAGGGAACTGAAGCTTTCTTT

size: NA
V: TRBV5-1
D: NA
J: TRBJ1-3
CDR3: CASSPVVGNTIYF
DNA: TGCGCCAGCAGCCCGGTAGTCGGAAACACCATATATTTT

size: NA
V: TRBV19
D: TRBD1
J: TRBJ1-4
CDR3: CASRDRGREKLFF
DNA: TGTGCCAGTCGGGACAGGGGTCGTGAAAAACTGTTTTTT

size: NA
V: TRBV6-5
D: NA
J: TRBJ1-2
CDR3: CASSYSTDNGIYGYTF
DNA: TGTGCCAGCAGTTACTCGACCGACAACGGAATATATGGCTACACCTTC

size: NA
V: TRBV29-1
D: NA
J: TRBJ2-2
CDR3: CSVGPGSVTGELFF
DNA: TGCAGCGTTGGCCCGGGGTCGGTCACCGGGGAGCTGTTTTTT

size: NA
V: TRBV5-4
D: NA
J: TRBJ2-7
CDR3: CASSLVGADSYEQYF
DNA: TGTGCCAGCAGCTTGGTGGGGGCAGACTCCTACGAGCAGTACTTC

size: NA
V: TRBV5-1
D: NA
J: TRBJ2-1
CDR3: CASSLGAGLPTEQFF
DNA: TGCGCCAGCAGCTTGGGGGCGGGACTCCCTACCGAGCAGTTCTTC

size: many
V: TRBV2
D: TRBD1
J: TRBJ1-6
CDR3: CASSETEVTGDSPLHF
DNA: TGTGCCAGCAGTGAAACCGAGGTGACAGGGGATTCACCCCTCCACTTT

size: NA
V: TRBV30
D: TRBD1
J: TRBJ1-1
CDR3: CAWNPDRGSEAFF
DNA: TGTGCCTGGAACCCGGACAGGGGATCTGAAGCTTTCTTT

size: once
V: TRBV4-1
D: NA
J: TRBJ1-3
CDR3: CASSQDRTVRSGNTIYF
DNA: TGCGCCAGCAGCCAAGATCGGACTGTGAGATCTGGAAACACCATATATTTT

size: few
V: TRBV18
D: NA
J: TRBJ2-2
CDR3: CASSPDRKNTGELFF
DNA: TGTGCCAGCTCACCGGACAGAAAAAACACCGGGGAGCTGTTTTTT

size: NA
V: TRBV9
D: TRBD1
J: TRBJ1-3
CDR3: CASSSGQGVGSGNTIYF
DNA: TGTGCCAGCAGCTCAGGACAGGGTGTGGGGTCTGGAAACACCATATATTTT

size: NA
V: TRBV15
D: NA
J: TRBJ1-1
CDR3: CATSQRRTVLNTEAFF
DNA: TGTGCCACCAGCCAACGGAGGACGGTTTTGAACACTGAAGCTTTCTTT

size: few
V: TRBV5-8
D: TRBD2
J: TRBJ2-2
CDR3: CASSFDLSGVNTGELFF
DNA: TGTGCCAGCAGCTTTGACCTTAGCGGGGTTAACACCGGGGAGCTGTTTTTT

size: NA
V: TRBV2
D: TRBD1
J: TRBJ1-1
CDR3: CASSGGQALNTEAFF
DNA: TGTGCCAGCAGTGGTGGACAGGCCTTGAACACTGAAGCTTTCTTT

size: NA
V: TRBV25-1
D: NA
J: TRBJ2-7
CDR3: CASSRGVDEQYF
DNA: TGTGCCAGCAGCAGGGGTGTCGACGAGCAGTACTTC

size: NA
V: TRBV29-1
D: TRBD1
J: TRBJ1-2
CDR3: CSVVDRRTNYGYTF
DNA: TGCAGCGTTGTGGACAGGCGAACTAACTATGGCTACACCTTC

size: NA
V: TRBV9
D: TRBD2
J: TRBJ2-2
CDR3: CASSVAQAGANTGELFF
DNA: TGTGCCAGCAGCGTAGCTCAAGCGGGAGCGAACACCGGGGAGCTGTTTTTT

size: NA
V: TRBV7-2
D: TRBD1
J: TRBJ1-2
CDR3: CASSPRGRSYGYTF
DNA: TGTGCCAGCAGCCCCAGGGGGCGCAGCTATGGCTACACCTTC

size: NA
V: TRBV18
D: NA
J: TRBJ1-4
CDR3: CASSPLKGEEKLFF
DNA: TGTGCCAGCTCACCACTTAAGGGGGAAGAAAAACTGTTTTTT

size: NA
V: TRBV15
D: NA
J: TRBJ2-1
CDR3: CATSRDTGTDPGYNEQFF
DNA: TGTGCCACCAGCAGAGATACGGGTACCGACCCTGGTTACAATGAGCAGTTCTTC